Listed below are T cell receptor beta chains from one sample, sequenced in a study of blood T cell repertoires in COVID-19. Sequencing was performed with immunoSEQ multiplex PCR; in TCRdb, only in-frame clones are kept and a portion is missing. The table has more than 40,000 clones, approximately 83% seen once. What was sequenced was peripheral blood. The receptors derive from a woman older than 75 with acute or convalescent COVID-19. CDR3s include the opening cysteine and the closing phenylalanine or tryptophan. The D gene is left open where the match is weak. The size entry is marked missing in some rows and otherwise reads once, few, many or a size class.

d_call,cdr3_length,clone_size,v_call,j_call,cdr3_aa,cdr3_nt
.,14,.,TRBV28,TRBJ2-7,CASSSPGGTYEQYF,TGTGCCAGCAGTTCCCCAGGAGGGACCTACGAGCAGTACTTC
.,15,once,TRBV9,TRBJ1-2,CASSVATTANYGYTF,TGTGCCAGCAGCGTAGCTACGACAGCTAACTATGGCTACACCTTC
.,16,.,TRBV10-3,TRBJ1-2,CAISESSGELNYGYTF,TGTGCCATCAGTGAGTCAAGCGGGGAATTGAACTATGGCTACACCTTC
TRBD2,17,.,TRBV5-1,TRBJ2-1,CASSSRTSGGSYNEQFF,TGCGCCAGCAGCTCCCGGACTAGCGGGGGGTCATACAATGAGCAGTTCTTC
.,13,.,TRBV7-2,TRBJ1-2,CASSSGFDYGYTF,TGTGCCAGCAGCTCGGGATTTGACTATGGCTACACCTTC
TRBD2,15,.,TRBV19,TRBJ2-3,CASRPGGGGTDTQYF,TGTGCCAGTAGACCCGGTGGGGGGGGAACAGATACGCAGTATTTT
.,13,.,TRBV7-2,TRBJ2-1,CASSLAPDNEQFF,TGTGCCAGCAGCTTAGCTCCTGACAATGAGCAGTTCTTC
TRBD1,14,.,TRBV19,TRBJ2-4,CASSPTGGKNIQYF,TGTGCCAGTAGTCCGACAGGGGGAAAAAACATTCAGTACTTC
.,14,.,TRBV19,TRBJ2-2,CASKQTGGTGELFF,TGTGCCAGTAAGCAAACCGGCGGCACCGGGGAGCTGTTTTTT
.,14,.,TRBV2,TRBJ1-5,CASSESGFGQPQHF,TGTGCCAGCAGTGAATCAGGGTTCGGTCAGCCCCAGCATTTT
TRBD1,13,once,TRBV3-1/TRBV3-2,TRBJ1-2,CASSRGTGPGYTF,TGTGCCAGCAGCCGTGGGACAGGGCCCGGCTACACCTTC
.,16,once,TRBV7-8,TRBJ1-5,CASSFDSVYSNQPQHF,TGTGCCAGCAGCTTCGACTCCGTGTATAGCAATCAGCCCCAGCATTTT
.,8,.,TRBV20-1,TRBJ1-2,CSPGGYTF,TGCAGTCCAGGGGGCTACACCTTC
.,13,.,TRBV12-3/TRBV12-4,TRBJ2-7,CASRLAGGHEQYF,TGTGCCAGCAGGCTGGCTGGAGGCCACGAGCAGTACTTC
.,13,.,TRBV5-1,TRBJ1-1,CASSLRQDTEAFF,TGCGCCAGCAGCTTGAGGCAGGACACTGAAGCTTTCTTT
TRBD1,15,.,TRBV2,TRBJ1-2,CASRPGTGKNYGYTF,TGTGCCAGCAGGCCCGGGACAGGTAAAAACTATGGCTACACCTTC
.,13,.,TRBV7-3,TRBJ2-5,CASSLSTRGTQYF,TGTGCCAGCAGCTTAAGTACTCGAGGGACCCAGTACTTC
TRBD1,15,.,TRBV10-3,TRBJ1-1,CAISEETGENTEAFF,TGTGCCATCAGTGAAGAGACAGGGGAGAACACTGAAGCTTTCTTT
.,14,.,TRBV21-1,TRBJ1-4,CARPLPGVIEKLFF,TGTGCCCGCCCCCTCCCCGGGGTTATTGAAAAACTGTTTTTT
TRBD1,14,.,TRBV15,TRBJ1-1,CATSPRGTGGSAFF,TGTGCCACCAGCCCCCGCGGGACAGGGGGCTCAGCTTTCTTT
TRBD1,15,.,TRBV3-1/TRBV3-2,TRBJ1-2,CASSPGQGQDYGYTF,TGTGCCAGCAGCCCTGGACAGGGCCAGGACTATGGCTACACCTTC
TRBD1,14,.,TRBV10-3,TRBJ1-1,CAISEQGVNTEAFF,TGTGCCATCAGCGAACAGGGGGTGAACACTGAAGCTTTCTTT
TRBD1,14,.,TRBV13,TRBJ1-2,CASSLRTGGGGYTF,TGTGCCAGCAGCCTGCGGACAGGGGGCGGTGGCTACACCTTC
.,12,.,TRBV12-3/TRBV12-4,TRBJ2-3,CASRGPTDTQYF,TGTGCCAGCAGGGGGCCCACAGATACGCAGTATTTT
.,13,.,TRBV7-9,TRBJ1-2,CASRREGNYGYTF,TGTGCCAGCAGAAGGGAGGGTAACTATGGCTACACCTTC
.,14,.,TRBV2,TRBJ2-2,CASTAGSNTGELFF,TGTGCCAGCACGGCGGGTTCGAACACCGGGGAGCTGTTTTTT
TRBD1,15,few,TRBV5-1,TRBJ1-1,CASSLVPGGKEGAFF,TGCGCCAGCAGCTTGGTTCCAGGGGGCAAGGAGGGAGCTTTCTTT
TRBD2,16,.,TRBV7-6,TRBJ2-3,CASSAFTGRATDTQYF,TGTGCCAGCAGCGCCTTCACGGGGAGGGCGACAGATACGCAGTATTTT
.,14,.,TRBV3-1/TRBV3-2,TRBJ2-7,CASREGVGSYEQYF,TGTGCCAGCAGGGAAGGGGTCGGGTCCTACGAGCAGTACTTC
TRBD2,15,.,TRBV2,TRBJ2-3,CASRKLAGGADTQYF,TGTGCCAGCAGGAAGCTAGCGGGGGGAGCGGATACGCAGTATTTT
.,13,.,TRBV7-2,TRBJ1-5,CASSYSLNQPQHF,TGTGCCAGCAGCTACAGCCTCAATCAGCCCCAGCATTTT
.,15,.,TRBV5-1,TRBJ2-2,CASSSVGGHTGELFF,TGCGCCAGCAGCTCGGTGGGGGGACACACCGGGGAGCTGTTTTTT
TRBD2,16,few,TRBV10-2,TRBJ2-1,CASSDLGLAGGDEQFF,TGCGCCAGCAGTGACCTGGGACTAGCGGGGGGGGATGAGCAGTTCTTC